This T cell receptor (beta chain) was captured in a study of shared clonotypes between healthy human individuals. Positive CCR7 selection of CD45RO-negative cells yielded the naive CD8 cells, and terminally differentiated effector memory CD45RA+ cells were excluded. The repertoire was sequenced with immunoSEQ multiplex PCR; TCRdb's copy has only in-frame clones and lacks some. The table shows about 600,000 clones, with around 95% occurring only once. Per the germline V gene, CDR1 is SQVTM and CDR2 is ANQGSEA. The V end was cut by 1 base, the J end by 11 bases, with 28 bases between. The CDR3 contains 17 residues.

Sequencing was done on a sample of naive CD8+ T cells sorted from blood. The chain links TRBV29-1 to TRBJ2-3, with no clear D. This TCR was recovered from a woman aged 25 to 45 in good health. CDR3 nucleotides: TGCAGCGTTGAAGCCCTCACGCTCGAGTCAGGAAAGCATGGGCAGTATTTT. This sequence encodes CSVEALTLESGKHGQYF.